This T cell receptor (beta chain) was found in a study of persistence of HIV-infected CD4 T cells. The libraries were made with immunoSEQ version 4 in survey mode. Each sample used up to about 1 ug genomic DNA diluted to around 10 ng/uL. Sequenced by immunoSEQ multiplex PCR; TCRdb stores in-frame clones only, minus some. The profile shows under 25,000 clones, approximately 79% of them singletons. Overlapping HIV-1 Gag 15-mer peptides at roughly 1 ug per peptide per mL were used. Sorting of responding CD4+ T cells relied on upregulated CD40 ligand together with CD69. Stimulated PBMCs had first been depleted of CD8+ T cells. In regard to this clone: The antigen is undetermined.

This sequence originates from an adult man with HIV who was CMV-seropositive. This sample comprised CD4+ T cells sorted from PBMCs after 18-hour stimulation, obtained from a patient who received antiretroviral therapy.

DNA for the CDR3: TGTGCCAGCAGTTTAAGGGATCTGTCACCCCTCCACTTT. It codes for CASSLRDLSPLHF. The chain employs TRBV28 and TRBJ1-6; no definite D call. CDR3 length: 13 residues. Trimming left V 2 bases short and J 10 bases short, with 9 bases between. CDR1 is MDHEN and CDR2 is SYDVKM in the germline V gene. The full variable domain, rest sourced from reference TRBV28 and TRBJ1-6, is DVKVTQSSRYLVKRTGEKVFLECVQDMDHENMFWYRQDPGLGLRLIYFSYDVKMKEKGDIPEGYSVSREKKERFSLILESASTNQTSMYLCASSLRDLSPLHFGNGTRLTVT.